These T cell receptor beta chains were read from a single sample in a study of T cell repertoires in cytomegalovirus infection. Antigens for these TCRs are unknown. MiXCR, applied by TCRdb to the reads, yields one record per CDR3 protein. The data contain about 700,000 distinct CDR3 sequences, roughly a third of them singletons. The sequencing used cultured PBMCs, collected from culture after CMV antigen stimulation. The source is a human donor in good health (CMV status not recorded). Some clones in this sample may be carry-over from other donors' samples. Both conserved end residues are part of each CDR3. D genes are given only for firm matches. Clone size is stated in some rows and not others, as once, few, many or a class when expanded.

j_call clone_size v_call d_call cdr3_length cdr3_nt cdr3_aa
TRBJ2-7 . TRBV4-3 . 14 TGCGCCAGCAGCCAAGTGGCGAGCCAATACGAGCAGTACTTC CASSQVASQYEQYF
TRBJ2-5 few TRBV6-2/TRBV6-3 TRBD2 15 TGTGCCAGCAGTTACCCAAGCGGGGGACAAGAGACCCAGTACTTC CASSYPSGGQETQYF
TRBJ1-6 few TRBV18 . 16 TGTGCCAGCTCACCAATCGGGGGGCGACAGGATTCACCCCTCCACTTT CASSPIGGRQDSPLHF
TRBJ2-5 few TRBV5-4 . 14 TGTGCCAGCAGCTTGGAGGCTGGCGGAGGGACCCAGTACTTC CASSLEAGGGTQYF
TRBJ2-5 . TRBV29-1 . 13 TGCAGCGTTCCGGGAAAACCACCGGAGACCCAGTACTTC CSVPGKPPETQYF
TRBJ1-1 . TRBV29-1 . 11 TGCAGCGTCGTTAAGACCGGGAGACCTTTCTTT CSVVKTGRPFF
TRBJ2-5 . TRBV5-1 . 14 TGCGCCAGCAGCTTGGCGGGCAGGGGGGGGACCCAGTACTTC CASSLAGRGGTQYF
TRBJ2-1 . TRBV12-3/TRBV12-4 . 16 TGTGCCAGCAGTCTCGGGACGCCCGGCTCCTACAATGAGCAGTTCTTC CASSLGTPGSYNEQFF
TRBJ2-7 . TRBV7-2 . 13 TGTGCCAGCAGCTTAGTGGAGTGGGGCGAGCAGTACTTC CASSLVEWGEQYF
TRBJ1-4 . TRBV7-1 . 16 TGTGCCAGCAGCTCTCGCGGCGCCGCAACTAATGAAAAACTGTTTTTT CASSSRGAATNEKLFF
TRBJ2-3 many TRBV7-2 . 17 TGTGCCAGCAGCCCTAGGGGGAGTCGGGGGGCCGCGGATACGCAGTATTTT CASSPRGSRGAADTQYF
TRBJ2-7 few TRBV7-2 TRBD1 19 TGTGCCAGCAGCTTAGTAGGGAACCGGTGGACAGGGGGAAGCTACGAGCAGTACTTC CASSLVGNRWTGGSYEQYF
TRBJ1-1 few TRBV5-1 TRBD1 17 TGCGCCAGCATTTCCGGGACAGGGGGCTTACTGAACACTGAAGCTTTCTTT CASISGTGGLLNTEAFF
TRBJ1-4 . TRBV14 . 14 TGTGCCAGCAGCCAAGCGGGTCTTGGTGAAAAACTGTTTTTT CASSQAGLGEKLFF
TRBJ2-1 . TRBV6-2/TRBV6-3 . 16 TGTGCCAGCAGTACCCGACCGGGGGTTCCCTACAATGAGCAGTTCTTC CASSTRPGVPYNEQFF
TRBJ1-2 many TRBV7-2 . 15 TGTGCCAGCAGCTTAGTATACAGGACCTCTTATGGCTACACCTTC CASSLVYRTSYGYTF
TRBJ1-2 . TRBV7-2 . 13 TGTGCCAGCACTTTCTATCCGGGTTATGGCTACACCTTC CASTFYPGYGYTF
TRBJ2-1 few TRBV12-3/TRBV12-4 TRBD2 12 TGTGCCAGCAGAGGCAGCGGGGATGAGCAGTTCTTC CASRGSGDEQFF
TRBJ1-1 few TRBV7-9 . 14 TGTGCCAGCAGCCGGCCGAGACATCGGACTGAAGCTTTCTTT CASSRPRHRTEAFF
TRBJ2-7 few TRBV7-9 . 14 TGTGCCAGCAGCCCCTTTACAGGTTCCTACGAGCAGTACTTC CASSPFTGSYEQYF
TRBJ1-2 . TRBV7-9 TRBD1 18 TGTGCCAGCAGTTTACCAGCTCCGGGACAGGGGGCGTTAGGTGGCTACACCTTC CASSLPAPGQGALGGYTF
TRBJ2-7 . TRBV18 . 13 TGTGCCAGCTCACCGGGGAAACGAGACGAGCAGTACTTC CASSPGKRDEQYF
TRBJ1-2 . TRBV7-9 . 16 TGTGCCAGCAGCCAACTGGGGGGCCCCTTTGGCCATGGCTACACCTTC CASSQLGGPFGHGYTF
TRBJ1-5 . TRBV6-2/TRBV6-3 . 16 TGTGCCAGCAGTTACTCGATAGGCAGATCCGAGGAGCCCCAGCATTTT CASSYSIGRSEEPQHF
TRBJ1-4 many TRBV7-2 . 15 TGTGCCAGCAGCCCAAATGGGCTGATTAATGAAAAACTGTTTTTT CASSPNGLINEKLFF
TRBJ2-3 many TRBV7-2 TRBD2 15 TGTGCCAGCAGCTTTGTGAGCGGGAGAGAAGATACGCAGTATTTT CASSFVSGREDTQYF
TRBJ1-2 . TRBV5-1 . 18 TGCGCCAGCAGCTTGGAGGGGGGCCCGGGCCCGTCCCACTATGGCTACACCTTC CASSLEGGPGPSHYGYTF
TRBJ2-2 few TRBV12-5 TRBD2 17 TGTGCTAGTGGTTTGCGGGAGGGATTCTCTGACACCGGGGAGCTGTTTTTT CASGLREGFSDTGELFF